Listed below are T cell receptor beta chains from one sample, sequenced in a study of PD-L1 blockade in urothelial cancer. This table comes from immunoSEQ multiplex PCR, and its TCRdb copy is limited to in-frame clones, with some not included. This sample has about 32,000 clones; 84% occur once, and the top ten carry about 29%. Sequences were derived from PBMCs, sampled around atezolizumab (anti-PD-L1) treatment. Receptors were obtained from a man aged 55-75 years with urothelial cancer. The CDR3 runs from the conserved cysteine through the conserved F or W. D genes are given only for firm matches. Where a row states a size, it is once, few, many or the class of an expanded clone; other rows omit it.

. TRBJ2-7 TRBD2 TRBV28 TGTGCCAGCAGTTTAGGGACTAGCGGCTACGAGCAGTACTTC CASSLGTSGYEQYF
. TRBJ2-1 . TRBV27 TGTGCCAGCAGTCAACAGGGAGAGGGGGAGCAGTTCTTC CASSQQGEGEQFF
. TRBJ2-7 TRBD1 TRBV7-2 TGTGCCAGCAGCTTAACCGGGACAGGGGAAGACGAGCAGTACTTC CASSLTGTGEDEQYF
. TRBJ1-2 TRBD1 TRBV5-8 TGTGCCAGCAGCTTGCGAGGACAGGGGACTAAGACGGGAGGCTACACCTTC CASSLRGQGTKTGGYTF
. TRBJ2-2 TRBD1 TRBV18 TGTGCCAGCTCACCCCCCACAGGGGGTTTCGGCACCGGGGAGCTGTTTTTT CASSPPTGGFGTGELFF
. TRBJ2-1 . TRBV19 TGTGCCAGTAGTATGGGACAATACAATGAGCAGTTCTTC CASSMGQYNEQFF
. TRBJ2-1 TRBD1 TRBV7-2 TGTGCCAGCAGCTCCTCCAACCTCGCCGGGACAGCCTCCTACAATGAGCAGTTCTTC CASSSSNLAGTASYNEQFF
. TRBJ2-7 . TRBV9 TGTGCCAGCAGCGAGGACGCAACGGGATGGCAGTACTTC CASSEDATGWQYF
. TRBJ2-1 TRBD2 TRBV30 TGTGCCTGGAGTGTCACTAGCGGGAAAAATGAGCAGTTCTTC CAWSVTSGKNEQFF
. TRBJ2-5 . TRBV2 TGTGCCAGCAGTCTCGGACTAAACCAAGAGACCCAGTACTTC CASSLGLNQETQYF
. TRBJ2-3 . TRBV9 TGTGCCAGCAGCCCGGGACACAGCACAGATACGCAGTATTTT CASSPGHSTDTQYF
. TRBJ2-1 TRBD2 TRBV9 TGTGCCAGCAGCGAGGGAGCGGGGGGGTTGTTCAGTGAGCAGTTCTTC CASSEGAGGLFSEQFF
. TRBJ1-5 . TRBV6-1 TGTGCCAGCAGTGAATCGACAGCTAATCAGCCCCAGCATTTT CASSESTANQPQHF
. TRBJ1-1 TRBD1 TRBV29-1 TGCAGCGCCCGGGACAGGGGGCTGGAAACTGAAGCTTTCTTT CSARDRGLETEAFF
few TRBJ1-2 TRBD1 TRBV19 TGTGCCAGTAGTATTCGGGACAGCTATGGCTACACCTTC CASSIRDSYGYTF
. TRBJ2-1 TRBD1 TRBV7-2 TGTGCCAGCAGCTTAGTCTGGACAGGGGGCCCCAATGAGCAGTTCTTC CASSLVWTGGPNEQFF
. TRBJ2-7 . TRBV27 TGTGCCAGCTACTCCTACGAGCAGTACTTC CASYSYEQYF
. TRBJ1-5 TRBD1 TRBV19 TGTGCCAGTAGTATATTCCAGGGGGGCAATCAGCCCCAGCATTTT CASSIFQGGNQPQHF